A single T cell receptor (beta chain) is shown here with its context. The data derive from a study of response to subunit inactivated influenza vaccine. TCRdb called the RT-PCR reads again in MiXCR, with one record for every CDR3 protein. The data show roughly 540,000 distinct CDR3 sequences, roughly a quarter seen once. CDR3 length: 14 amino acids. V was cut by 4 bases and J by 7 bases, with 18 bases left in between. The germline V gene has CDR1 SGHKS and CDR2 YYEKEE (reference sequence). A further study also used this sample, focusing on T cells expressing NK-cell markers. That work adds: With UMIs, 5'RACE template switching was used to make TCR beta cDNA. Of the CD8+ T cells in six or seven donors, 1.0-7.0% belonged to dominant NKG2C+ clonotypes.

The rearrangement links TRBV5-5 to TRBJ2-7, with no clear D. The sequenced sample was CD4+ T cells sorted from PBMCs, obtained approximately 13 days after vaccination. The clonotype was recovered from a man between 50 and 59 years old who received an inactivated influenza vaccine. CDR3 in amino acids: CASSPSWAGSEQYF. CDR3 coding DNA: TGTGCCAGCAGCCCTAGTTGGGCAGGCTCAGAGCAGTACTTC.